The 25 T cell receptor beta chains listed next were all sequenced from one sample in a study of T cells in Graves' hyperthyroidism and ophthalmopathy. Regions amplified from RNA transcripts were the TCR beta CDR3 regions. HTBI primers were the set used in a first-round RT-PCR of the TCR CDR3. MiXCR, run by TCRdb on the multiplex PCR reads, gives a single entry per CDR3 protein. The sample records 550,000 to 650,000 distinct CDR3 sequences, about 15% being singletons. The specimen sequenced was blood. Receptors were obtained from a woman under 40 with Graves' hyperthyroidism that later progressed to Graves' ophthalmopathy.

This clonotype was recorded at least ten times. The V gene is TRBV12-3 or TRBV12-4, the J gene TRBJ2-3, with 9 bases fitting TRBD2. CDR3 length: 14 amino acids. V was clipped by 9 bases and J by 4 bases; unmatched bases: 8. CDR3 sequence reads: CASLLGGRADTQYF. As DNA, the CDR3 is TGTGCCAGTCTATTAGGCGGGAGGGCAGATACGCAGTATTTT.

This clonotype has a count of ten or more. The gene calls are TRBV2 and TRBJ2-2; TRBD2 aligns across 7 bases. The germline gives CDR1 SNHLY, CDR2 FYNNEI. The CDR3 loop spans 15 amino acids. The V gene end was trimmed by 6 bases and the J gene end by 0 bases; junction bases not matched to a gene: 4. The CDR3 DNA reads TGTGCCAGCAGAGGACTAGAGACGAACACCGGGGAGCTGTTTTTT. Translated: CASRGLETNTGELFF.

V usage is TRBV5-6 and J usage is TRBJ1-1; possibly TRBD1 for D (6 bases). V gave up 2 bases and J gave up 0 bases, with 17 bases separating them. The germline V gene has CDR1 SGHDT and CDR2 YYEEEE. The CDR3 has 17 residues. This chain's CDR3 is CASSFPRQVGMNTEAFF. In DNA, the CDR3 is TGTGCCAGCAGCTTCCCTCGACAGGTCGGAATGAACACTGAAGCTTTCTTT.

This clonotype was detected ten times or more. The chain combines TRBV30 with TRBJ2-5; 13 bases align to TRBD2. Looked up from germline, CDR1 is GTSNPN and CDR2 is SVGIG (reference sequence). The ends lost 7 bases at V and 3 bases at J; junction bases unmatched: 5. CDR3 length: 14 residues. The CDR3 sequence is CAYYGTSGKETQYF. In DNA, the CDR3 is TGTGCCTACTACGGGACTAGCGGGAAAGAGACCCAGTACTTC.

This clonotype was recorded many times. This chain uses TRBV27 with TRBJ2-3, with 14 bases fitting TRBD2. J gave up 6 bases and V 7 bases, and 6 bases lay outside the gene matches. The CDR3 has 15 amino acids. CDR1 and CDR2 from the germline V gene are MNHEY and SMNVEV (reference sequence). As DNA, the CDR3 is TGTGCCAGCACGCCGGGGACTAGCGGGAGTGATACGCAGTATTTT. It specifies CASTPGTSGSDTQYF.

This clonotype was seen more than once but under ten times. This chain connects TRBV6-1 to TRBJ1-4; the match to TRBD1 covers 10 bases. V trimming: 5 bases; J trimming: 8 bases; junction bases outside the gene matches: 11. CDR1 and CDR2 from the germline V gene are MNHNS and SASEGT. The CDR3 runs to 16 residues. The CDR3 loop is CASSFRGGTGDEKLFF. The CDR3 nucleotides read TGTGCCAGCAGTTTCCGGGGGGGGACAGGGGACGAAAAACTGTTTTTT.

The CDR3 here is CASSYSSDGELFF. The CDR3, as DNA: TGTGCCAGCAGTTACTCGTCGGACGGGGAGCTGTTTTTT. V usage is TRBV6-5 and J usage is TRBJ2-2; D ambiguous. The CDR3 is 13 residues long. The germline V gene has CDR1 MNHEY and CDR2 SVGAGI. V gave up 0 bases and J gave up 7 bases, with 6 bases separating them.

This clonotype appeared many times. The chain is built from TRBV12-5 and TRBJ1-1; 7 positions match TRBD1. The CDR3 is 15 amino acids. J lost 0 bases, V lost 8 bases, and 9 bases had no gene match. CDR1 and CDR2 (germline): LGHNT, FRNRAP. Here the CDR3 reads CASSQGDSLNTEAFF. CDR3 nucleotide sequence: TGTGCTAGTAGTCAGGGGGACAGCTTGAACACTGAAGCTTTCTTT.

This clonotype was counted at least ten times. The J gene is TRBJ2-1, the V gene TRBV27; possibly TRBD2 for D (5 bases). Germline V CDR1 and CDR2: MNHEY, SMNVEV (reference sequence). V was pared by 4 bases and J by 4 bases, with 11 bases between. CDR3 length: 14 residues. The CDR3 DNA follows: TGTGCCAGCAGTTGGAGCGGAGAGTACAATGAGCAGTTCTTC. It specifies CASSWSGEYNEQFF.

This clonotype was recorded at least ten times. This chain connects TRBV19 to TRBJ1-4; D might be TRBD1 (5 bases). The CDR3 is 15 amino acids. Germline V lookup: CDR1 LNHDA, CDR2 SQIVND (reference sequence). The V and J ends lost 6 bases and 6 bases respectively, with 17 bases between them. This CDR3 reads CASRSGLPWDEKLFF. The CDR3 DNA follows: TGTGCCAGTAGATCGGGACTGCCGTGGGATGAAAAACTGTTTTTT.

This clonotype occurred many times. CDR3 coding DNA: TGTGCCAGCAGTCCTGGACACTCAACCTACGAGCAGTACTTC. This translates into CASSPGHSTYEQYF. The rearrangement joins TRBV12-3 or TRBV12-4 to TRBJ2-7, with a weak D call TRBD1 (5 bases). Deletions cut 5 bases from V and 2 bases from J, with 13 bases between. The CDR3 runs to 14 residues.

This clonotype came up many times. This chain connects TRBV7-8 to TRBJ1-1; weak D call: TRBD1 (5 bases). The germline CDR1 and CDR2 sequences are SGHVS and FQNEAQ. The CDR3 length is 13 residues. V dropped 1 base and J dropped 6 bases, with 9 bases sitting between them. CDR3 region: CASSLERGAEAFF. Written as DNA, the CDR3 is TGTGCCAGCAGCTTAGAGCGGGGGGCTGAAGCTTTCTTT.

For this clonotype: A much bigger clone sits one base away, suggesting this may be a read error. The chain has TRBV12-5 and TRBJ2-3, with 9 positions matching TRBD2. This CDR3 region has 14 residues. Germline V gene lookup returns CDR1 LGHNT and CDR2 FRNRAP. CDR3 sequence (DNA): TGTGCTAGTGCCAATAGCGGGAGCCTAGATATGCAGTATTTT. It is translated as CASANSGSLDMQYF.

This clonotype was counted ten times or more. This chain links TRBV28 with TRBJ2-7; 9 nucleotides align to TRBD1. The trim removed 9 bases at V and 4 bases at J, leaving 13 bases unmatched. Germline V CDR1 and CDR2: MDHEN, SYDVKM. This CDR3 contains 15 residues. CDR3 bases: TGTGCCAGTACCTTCCCGACAGGGGGTGGATACGAGCAGTACTTC. This codes for CASTFPTGGGYEQYF.

Note on this clonotype: A read error is possible here, since a much larger clone lies one base away. The chain carries TRBV3-1 and TRBJ1-1; TRBD1 aligns across 7 bases. Germline-derived CDR1 and CDR2 are LGHDT and YNNKEL (reference sequence). The CDR3 extends over 13 amino acids. The CDR3 nucleotides read TGTGTCAGCGCCAGGGGGGGGTACACTGAAGCTTTCTTT. Translating gives CVSARGGYTEAFF.

In this sample, this clonotype turned up many times. The rearrangement links TRBV6-2 or TRBV6-3 to TRBJ2-1; 8 bases align to TRBD2. Germline CDR1 reads MNHEY; CDR2 reads SVGEGT. V was pared by 0 bases and J by 6 bases, with 13 bases of the junction left unmatched. This CDR3 spans 18 amino acids. As DNA, the CDR3 is TGTGCCAGCAGTTACTCGATACTAGCGGATCCGATTGGCAATGAGCAGTTCTTC. Protein: CASSYSILADPIGNEQFF.

V is TRBV2 and J is TRBJ2-1; 10 nucleotides line up with TRBD2. With 6 bases clipped from V and 9 bases from J, the junction kept 11 bases outside the gene matches. The germline gives CDR1 SNHLY, CDR2 FYNNEI. The CDR3 contains 15 residues. The CDR3 is CASSLRSSGRTEQFF. CDR3 DNA sequence: TGTGCCAGCAGCTTAAGGAGTAGCGGGAGGACTGAGCAGTTCTTC.

In its sample, this clonotype was seen a few times. The gene calls are TRBV29-1 and TRBJ1-2; the match to TRBD1 covers 10 bases. Germline lookup yields CDR1 SQVTM and CDR2 ANQGSEA. The CDR3 consists of 15 residues. V was pared by 6 bases and J by 6 bases, with 13 bases of the junction left unmatched. CDR3 DNA: TGCAGCGTCTCCTTCCTGACAGGGGGCGAAAATGGCTACACCTTC. This gives the protein CSVSFLTGGENGYTF.

At least ten counts were recorded for this clonotype. The rearrangement joins TRBV12-3 or TRBV12-4 to TRBJ2-3; 8 bases are shared with TRBD2. V lost 1 base and J lost 6; bases outside the gene matches: 6. The CDR3 runs to 15 residues. Written as DNA, the CDR3 is TGTGCCAGCAGTTTAGATGATAGCGGGACGGATACGCAGTATTTT. Protein sequence: CASSLDDSGTDTQYF.

In its sample, this clonotype was seen many times. The rearrangement joins TRBV12-5 to TRBJ2-1, with D hard to call. Germline V CDR1 and CDR2: LGHNT, FRNRAP. The CDR3 runs to 11 residues. The germline V and J ends were trimmed by 7 bases and 4 bases, with 5 bases remaining between them. In nucleotides, the CDR3 is TGTGCTAGTGCCCTATACAATGAGCAGTTCTTC. Amino acids: CASALYNEQFF.

This clonotype was seen repeatedly, ten times or more. The V call is TRBV9, the J call TRBJ1-2; D remains unclear. Germline CDR1 reads SGDLS; CDR2 reads YYNGEE. V lost 0 bases and J 1 base, leaving 7 bases between the germline ends. The length of the CDR3 is 14 residues. DNA of the CDR3: TGTGCCAGCAGCGTAGGCGAGGGTAACTATGGCTACACCTTC. Translating it yields CASSVGEGNYGYTF.

This clonotype was recorded a few times. A much bigger clone sits one base away, suggesting this may be a read error. The CDR3 coding sequence is TGTGCCTGCAGTTTCCGGTACTACAATGAGCAGTTCTTC. Encoded protein: CACSFRYYNEQFF. The chain is built from TRBV7-2 and TRBJ2-1; D gene unclear. The length of the CDR3 is 13 residues. The germline V gene has CDR1 SGHTA and CDR2 FQGNSA.

Ten or more counts support this clonotype. The chain recombines TRBV15 with TRBJ1-1; D call uncertain. The CDR3 has 13 residues. CDR1 and CDR2 (germline): LNHNV, YYDKDF (reference sequence). V was trimmed by 6 bases and J by 4 bases, leaving 12 bases between them. The DNA for the CDR3 is TGTGCCACCAGTTCTGACATAAGCACTGAAGCTTTCTTT. Amino acid sequence: CATSSDISTEAFF. The whole variable domain, remainder taken from reference TRBV15 and TRBJ1-1, is DAMVIQNPRYQVTQFGKPVTLSCSQTLNHNVMYWYQQKSSQAPKLLFHYYDKDFNNEADTPDNFQSRRPNTSFCFLDIRSPGLGDTAMYLCATSSDISTEAFFGQGTRLTVV.

The rearrangement links TRBV7-2 to TRBJ2-5, with D maybe TRBD2 (6 bases). The CDR3 runs to 17 residues. The V and J ends lost 1 base and 5 bases respectively, with 20 bases between them. The germline gives CDR1 SGHTA, CDR2 FQGNSA. CDR3 in amino acids: CASSLGPPRGHKETQYF. The CDR3 DNA reads TGTGCCAGCAGCTTAGGTCCCCCGCGGGGTCACAAGGAGACCCAGTACTTC.

This clonotype was recorded a few times. The CDR3 reads CASSYEPRGSYGYTF. In DNA form, the CDR3 reads TGTGCCAGCAGTTACGAGCCCAGAGGTTCCTATGGCTACACCTTC. The rearrangement uses TRBV6-5 and TRBJ1-2; unclear D gene. V lost 2 bases and J lost 4, with 14 bases in between. This CDR3 has 15 amino acids. Per germline, CDR1 MNHEY and CDR2 SVGAGI.